Following are 5 T cell receptor beta chains from one sample sequenced in a study of T cell clonotyping in hematopoietic cell transplantation. This table comes from immunoSEQ multiplex PCR, and its TCRdb copy is limited to in-frame clones, with some not included. The sample lists about 49,000 clones, approximately 90% occurring once. Time point given: recipient sample about 28 days before transplant, after cytoreduction. Sequences were derived from peripheral blood mononuclear cells, sampled before stem cell transplant. The receptors derive from a man in his fifties or sixties with biphenotypic leukemia. Some clones in this sample may be carry-over from other donors' samples.

This chain links TRBV6-6 with TRBJ2-7; the D gene is possibly TRBD1 (5 bases). V shed 4 bases and J shed 2 bases, with 12 bases lying between them. CDR1 is MNHNY, CDR2 SVGAGI, per germline (reference sequence). The CDR3 spans 14 residues. For the CDR3, the DNA is TGTGCCAGCAGTTTTGGGGCGACCGCCTACGAGCAGTACTTC. Its translation is CASSFGATAYEQYF.

The chain is built from TRBV11-1 and TRBJ1-1; D gene uncertain. Per the germline V gene, CDR1 is SGHAT and CDR2 is FQDESV (reference sequence). V lost 3 bases to trimming and J lost 1 base, with 9 bases between them. The CDR3 spans 14 residues. The CDR3 DNA reads as TGTGCCAGCAGCTTGGCTCACGCGAACACTGAAGCTTTCTTT. Translation gives CASSLAHANTEAFF.

This clone has more than one count but fewer than ten. This chain connects TRBV10-3 to TRBJ2-7; 10 bases match TRBD2. V lost 6 bases and J lost 3; bases outside the gene matches: 8. The CDR3 has 15 residues. The germline gives CDR1 ENHRY, CDR2 SYGVKD. CDR3 sequence: CAISRGGLASYEQYF. CDR3 bases: TGTGCCATCAGCCGGGGGGGACTAGCGAGCTACGAGCAGTACTTC.

This sequence joins TRBV9 and TRBJ1-2; the D gene is possibly TRBD1 (5 bases). CDR1 is SGDLS and CDR2 is YYNGEE in the germline V gene. This CDR3 has 15 residues. V lost 3 bases to trimming and J lost 4 bases, with 16 bases between them. The CDR3 nucleotides read TGTGCCAGCAGCGCTCTGGGGGGGGAGAGCTATGGCTACACCTTC. Residues: CASSALGGESYGYTF.

This chain connects TRBV28 to TRBJ2-7, with 7 bases matching TRBD2. Unmatched junction bases numbered 11, after V lost 8 bases and J lost 4 bases. This CDR3 region has 14 residues. CDR1 is MDHEN, CDR2 SYDVKM, per germline. The DNA of the CDR3 is TGTGCCAGCCATGTATGGCTAGCGGATTACGAGCAGTACTTC. Encoded protein: CASHVWLADYEQYF.